The sequence of this T cell receptor (beta chain) was determined in a study of blood T cell repertoires in COVID-19. Per the original data handling: Nucleated cell counts were estimated from reference gene primer amplification. TCRdb's table, derived via immunoSEQ multiplex PCR, lists solely in-frame clones and lacks some. V and J calls and clone size are copied from that table; D and trimming were computed from the DNA. In the table there are over 45,000 clones, roughly 90% of which are singletons. Germline loops: CDR1 SEHNR, CDR2 FQNEAQ (reference sequence). Trimming cost V 8 bases and J 5 bases, with 16 bases left between them. The CDR3 covers 15 residues.

V usage is TRBV7-9 and J usage is TRBJ1-6; D is perhaps TRBD1 (5 bases). This TCR came from a woman older than 75 with acute or convalescent COVID-19. The sequencing sample was made of peripheral blood. CDR3 amino acids: CASYQGFPDNSPLHF. CDR3 nucleotide sequence: TGTGCCAGCTACCAGGGATTCCCAGATAATTCACCCCTCCACTTT. Variable domain in full (rest from reference TRBV7-9 and TRBJ1-6): DTGVSQNPRHKITKRGQNVTFRCDPISEHNRLYWYRQTLGQGPEFLTYFQNEAQLEKSRLLSDRFSAERPKGSFSTLEIQRTEQGDSAMYLCASYQGFPDNSPLHFGNGTRLTVT.